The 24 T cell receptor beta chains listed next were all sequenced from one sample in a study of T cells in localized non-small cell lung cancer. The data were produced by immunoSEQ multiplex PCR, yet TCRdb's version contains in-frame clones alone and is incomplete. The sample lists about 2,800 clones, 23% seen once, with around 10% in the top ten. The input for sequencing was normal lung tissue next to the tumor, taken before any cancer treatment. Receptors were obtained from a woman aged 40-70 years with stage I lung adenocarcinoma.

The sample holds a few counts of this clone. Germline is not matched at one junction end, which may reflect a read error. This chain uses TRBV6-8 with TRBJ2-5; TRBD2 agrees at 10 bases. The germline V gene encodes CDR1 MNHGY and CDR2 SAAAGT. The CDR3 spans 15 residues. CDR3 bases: TGTGCCATCAGTGGTGTAGCGGGAGGCCAAGAGACCCAGTACTTC. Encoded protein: CAISGVAGGQETQYF.

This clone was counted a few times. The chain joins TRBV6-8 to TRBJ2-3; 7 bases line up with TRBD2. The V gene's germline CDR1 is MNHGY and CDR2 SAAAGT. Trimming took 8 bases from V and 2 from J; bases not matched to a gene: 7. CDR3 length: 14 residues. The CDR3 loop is CASARGVVTDTQYF. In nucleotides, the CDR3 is TGTGCCAGCGCCCGGGGGGTGGTCACAGATACGCAGTATTTT.

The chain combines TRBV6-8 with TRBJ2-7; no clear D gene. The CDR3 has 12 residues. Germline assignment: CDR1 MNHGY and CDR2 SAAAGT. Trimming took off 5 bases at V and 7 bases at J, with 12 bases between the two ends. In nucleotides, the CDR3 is TGTGCCAGCAGTGTGCAAATCCGGGAGCAGTACTTC. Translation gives CASSVQIREQYF.

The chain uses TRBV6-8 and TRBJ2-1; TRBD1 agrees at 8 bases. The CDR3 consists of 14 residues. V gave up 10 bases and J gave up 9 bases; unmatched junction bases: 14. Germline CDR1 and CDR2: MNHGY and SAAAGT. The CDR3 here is CATARGTGVGEQFF. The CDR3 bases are TGTGCCACCGCAAGAGGGACAGGAGTGGGTGAGCAGTTCTTC.

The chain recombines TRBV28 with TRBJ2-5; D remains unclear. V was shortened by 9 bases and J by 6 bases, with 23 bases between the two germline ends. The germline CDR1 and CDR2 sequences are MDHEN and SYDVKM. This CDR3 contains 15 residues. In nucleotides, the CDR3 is TGTGCCAGGGTCCACCGGGCCCGTTTGGCCAAGACCCAGTACTTC. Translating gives CARVHRARLAKTQYF.

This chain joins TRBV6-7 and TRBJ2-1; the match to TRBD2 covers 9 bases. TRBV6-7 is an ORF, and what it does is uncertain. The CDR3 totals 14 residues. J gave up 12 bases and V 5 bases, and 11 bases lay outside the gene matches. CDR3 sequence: CASSEAQTSGPQFF. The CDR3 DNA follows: TGTGCCAGCAGTGAAGCGCAGACTAGCGGACCGCAGTTCTTC.

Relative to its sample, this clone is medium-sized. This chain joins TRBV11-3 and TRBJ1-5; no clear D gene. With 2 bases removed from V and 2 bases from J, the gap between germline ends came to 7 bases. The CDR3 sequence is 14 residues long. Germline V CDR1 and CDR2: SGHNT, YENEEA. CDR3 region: CASSLRVGNQPQHF. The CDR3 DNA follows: TGTGCCAGCAGCTTAAGAGTCGGCAATCAGCCCCAGCATTTT.

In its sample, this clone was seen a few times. The CDR3 DNA follows: TGTGCCAGCAGCGCCAGACTAGCCTACAATGAGCAGTTCTTC. It codes for CASSARLAYNEQFF. The chain uses TRBV9 and TRBJ2-1; TRBD2 might be the D (6 bases). Germline V gene data show CDR1 as SGDLS and CDR2 as YYNGEE. V lost 3 bases and J 2 bases, leaving 9 bases between the germline ends. The CDR3 spans 14 residues.

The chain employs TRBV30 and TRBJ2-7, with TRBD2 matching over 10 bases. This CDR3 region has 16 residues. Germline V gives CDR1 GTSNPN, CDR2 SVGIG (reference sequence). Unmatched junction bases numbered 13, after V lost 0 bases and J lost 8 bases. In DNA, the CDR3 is TGTGCCTGGAGTGTAGTGGCTAGCGGGAGACATAACAAGCAGTACTTC. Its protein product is CAWSVVASGRHNKQYF.

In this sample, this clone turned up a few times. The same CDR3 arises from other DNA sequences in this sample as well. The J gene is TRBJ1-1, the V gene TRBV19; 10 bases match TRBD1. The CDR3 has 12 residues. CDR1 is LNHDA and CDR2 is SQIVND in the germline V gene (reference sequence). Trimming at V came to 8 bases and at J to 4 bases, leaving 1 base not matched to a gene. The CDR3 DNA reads TGTGCCAGTCGGACAGGGGGCACTGAAGCTTTCTTT. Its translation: CASRTGGTEAFF.

DNA of the CDR3: TGTGCCAGCTCACCTGATGGGGGTAGCTACGAGCAGTACTTC. Translating it yields CASSPDGGSYEQYF. The genes are TRBV18 and TRBJ2-7, with D possibly called TRBD1 or TRBD2 (5 bases each). The CDR3 has 14 amino acids. CDR1 and CDR2 (germline): KGHSH, LQKENI. Trimming removed 3 bases at V and 3 bases at J, with 12 bases between.

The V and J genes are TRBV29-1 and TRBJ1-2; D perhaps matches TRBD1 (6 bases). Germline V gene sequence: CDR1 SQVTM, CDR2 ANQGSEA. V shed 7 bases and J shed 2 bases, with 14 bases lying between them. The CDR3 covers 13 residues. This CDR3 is CSAVGGGNYGYTF. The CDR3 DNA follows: TGCAGCGCCGTGGGCGGGGGCAACTATGGCTACACCTTC.

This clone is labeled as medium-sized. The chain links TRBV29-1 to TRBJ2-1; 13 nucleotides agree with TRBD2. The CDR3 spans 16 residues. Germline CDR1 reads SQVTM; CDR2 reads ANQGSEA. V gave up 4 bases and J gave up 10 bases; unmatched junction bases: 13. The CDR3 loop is CSVVTGTSGMVGEQFF. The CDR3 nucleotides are TGCAGCGTTGTGACCGGGACTAGCGGGATGGTGGGCGAGCAGTTCTTC.

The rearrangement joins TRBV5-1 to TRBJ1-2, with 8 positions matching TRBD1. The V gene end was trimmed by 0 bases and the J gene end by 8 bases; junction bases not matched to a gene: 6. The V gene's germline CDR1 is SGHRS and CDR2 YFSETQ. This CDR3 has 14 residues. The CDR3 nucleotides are TGCGCCAGCAGCTTGGACCAGGGGGCTTGGGGCTACACCTTC. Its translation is CASSLDQGAWGYTF.

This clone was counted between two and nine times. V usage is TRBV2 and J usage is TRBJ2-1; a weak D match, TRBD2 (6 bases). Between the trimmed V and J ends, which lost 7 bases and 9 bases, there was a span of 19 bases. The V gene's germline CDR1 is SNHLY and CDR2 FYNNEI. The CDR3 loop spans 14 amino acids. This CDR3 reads CASMGLARSGEQFF. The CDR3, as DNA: TGTGCCAGCATGGGCCTAGCGCGAAGCGGTGAGCAGTTCTTC.

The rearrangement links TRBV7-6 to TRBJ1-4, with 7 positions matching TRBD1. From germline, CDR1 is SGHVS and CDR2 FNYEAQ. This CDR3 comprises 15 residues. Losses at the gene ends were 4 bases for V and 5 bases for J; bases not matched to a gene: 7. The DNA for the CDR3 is TGTGCCAGCAGCTCGCCGGAACAGGGGAATGAAAAACTGTTTTTT. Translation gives CASSSPEQGNEKLFF.

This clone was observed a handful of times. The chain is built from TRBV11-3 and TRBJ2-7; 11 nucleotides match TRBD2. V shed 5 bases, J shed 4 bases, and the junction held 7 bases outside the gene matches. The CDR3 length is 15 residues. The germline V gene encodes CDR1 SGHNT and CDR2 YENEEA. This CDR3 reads CASSPGGLAEYEQYF. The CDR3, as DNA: TGTGCCAGCAGCCCCGGGGGACTAGCGGAGTACGAGCAGTACTTC.

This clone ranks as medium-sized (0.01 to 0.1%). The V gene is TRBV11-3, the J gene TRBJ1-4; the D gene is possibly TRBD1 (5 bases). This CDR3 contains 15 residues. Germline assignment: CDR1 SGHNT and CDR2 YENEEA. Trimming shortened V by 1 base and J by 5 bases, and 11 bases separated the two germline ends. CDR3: CASSLGAGWNEKLFF. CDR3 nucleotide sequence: TGTGCCAGCAGCTTAGGGGCAGGGTGGAATGAAAAACTGTTTTTT.

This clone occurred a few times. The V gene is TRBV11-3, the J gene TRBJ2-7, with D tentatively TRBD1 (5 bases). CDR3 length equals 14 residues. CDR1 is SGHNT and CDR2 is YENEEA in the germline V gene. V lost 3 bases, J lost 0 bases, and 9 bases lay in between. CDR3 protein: CASSLHRSSYEQYF. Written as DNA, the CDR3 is TGTGCCAGCAGCTTGCACAGGAGCTCCTACGAGCAGTACTTC. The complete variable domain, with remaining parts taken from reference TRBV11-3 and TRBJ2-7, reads EAGVVQSPRYKIIEKKQPVAFWCNPISGHNTLYWYLQNLGQGPELLIRYENEEAVDDSQLPKDRFSAERLKGVDSTLKIQPAELGDSAVYLCASSLHRSSYEQYFGPGTRLTVT.

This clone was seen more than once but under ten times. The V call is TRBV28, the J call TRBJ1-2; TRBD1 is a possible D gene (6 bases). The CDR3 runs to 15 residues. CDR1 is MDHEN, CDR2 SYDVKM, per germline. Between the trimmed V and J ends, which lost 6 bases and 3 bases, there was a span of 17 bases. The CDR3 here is CASRETGALHYGYTF. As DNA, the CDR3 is TGTGCCAGCAGGGAGACAGGAGCCCTCCACTATGGCTACACCTTC.

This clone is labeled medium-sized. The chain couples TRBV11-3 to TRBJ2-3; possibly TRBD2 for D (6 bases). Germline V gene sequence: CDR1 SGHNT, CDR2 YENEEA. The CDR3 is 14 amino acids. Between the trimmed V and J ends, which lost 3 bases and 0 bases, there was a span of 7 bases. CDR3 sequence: CASSFGGSTDTQYF. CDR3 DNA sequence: TGTGCCAGCAGCTTCGGGGGAAGCACAGATACGCAGTATTTT.

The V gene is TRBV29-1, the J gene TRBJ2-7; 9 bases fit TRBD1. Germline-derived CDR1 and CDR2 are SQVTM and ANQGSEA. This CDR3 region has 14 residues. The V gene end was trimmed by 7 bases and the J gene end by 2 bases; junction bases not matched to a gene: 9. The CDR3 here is CSARGQGPTYEQYF. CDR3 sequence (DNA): TGCAGCGCCCGTGGACAGGGGCCGACCTACGAGCAGTACTTC.

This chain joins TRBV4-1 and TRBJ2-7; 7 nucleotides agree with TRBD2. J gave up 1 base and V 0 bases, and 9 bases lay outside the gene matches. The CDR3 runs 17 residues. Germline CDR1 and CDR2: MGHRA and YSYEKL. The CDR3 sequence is CASSQDKWAGVSYEQYF. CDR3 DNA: TGCGCCAGCAGCCAAGATAAATGGGCGGGAGTGTCCTACGAGCAGTACTTC.

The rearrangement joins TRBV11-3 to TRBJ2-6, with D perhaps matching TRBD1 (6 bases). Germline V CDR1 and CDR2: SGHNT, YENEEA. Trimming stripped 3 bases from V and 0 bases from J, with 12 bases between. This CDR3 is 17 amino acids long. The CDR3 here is CASSFGGTNSGANVLTF. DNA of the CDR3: TGTGCCAGCAGCTTTGGGGGCACCAACTCTGGGGCCAACGTCCTGACTTTC.